These 31 T cell receptor beta chains were all obtained from the same sample, sequenced in a study of cytomegalovirus exposure and HLA in healthy donors. Produced via immunoSEQ multiplex PCR; TCRdb's table is partial and in-frame only. The sample holds 150,000 to 200,000 clones, 95% to 97% seen once. Sequencing used PBMCs. The receptors shown here come from a woman under 30 in good health and CMV-seronegative.

The V and J genes are TRBV6-6 and TRBJ2-1; the D is unclear. The CDR3 length is 12 residues. The V gene's germline CDR1 is MNHNY and CDR2 SVGAGI (reference sequence). V was clipped by 5 bases and J by 8 bases, with 10 bases between them. The CDR3 protein is CASSPYGDEQFF. The CDR3 coding sequence is TGTGCCAGCAGTCCCTATGGAGATGAGCAGTTCTTC.

The chain links TRBV7-2 to TRBJ1-1; no reliable D call. Germline loops: CDR1 SGHTA, CDR2 FQGNSA. This CDR3 spans 13 amino acids. V shed 1 base and J shed 3 bases, with 6 bases lying between them. As DNA, the CDR3 is TGTGCCAGCAGCTTAGTACGGGACACTGAAGCTTTCTTT. Its translation is CASSLVRDTEAFF.

V gene TRBV7-9 combines with J gene TRBJ2-1, with D unclear. CDR3 length: 12 residues. V lost 1 base to trimming and J lost 7 bases, with 5 bases between them. CDR1 and CDR2 from the germline V gene are SEHNR and FQNEAQ (reference sequence). The CDR3 coding sequence is TGTGCCAGCAGCTTAGACTCGAATGAGCAGTTCTTC. Translating gives CASSLDSNEQFF.

The chain combines TRBV6-5 with TRBJ2-1; D possibly corresponds to TRBD2 (5 bases). The CDR3 contains 16 residues. Per germline, CDR1 MNHEY and CDR2 SVGAGI. V lost 0 bases and J lost 7, with 16 bases in between. The CDR3 sequence: CASSYSLSGLANEQFF. The CDR3 nucleotides are TGTGCCAGCAGTTACTCTTTATCTGGGCTAGCTAATGAGCAGTTCTTC.

The V gene is TRBV25-1, the J gene TRBJ2-1; D possibly corresponds to TRBD1 (6 bases). V was cut by 4 bases and J by 6 bases, with 16 bases left in between. This CDR3 spans 15 amino acids. Germline CDR1 MGHDK, CDR2 SYGVNS. The CDR3 region has the DNA TGTGCCAGCAGTGGACCCGGGACAAGTCTCAATGAGCAGTTCTTC. It encodes CASSGPGTSLNEQFF.

The chain joins TRBV6-5 to TRBJ2-4; TRBD1 matches at 8 bases. Germline CDR1 MNHEY, CDR2 SVGAGI. There are 13 residues in the CDR3. Losses at the gene ends were 6 bases for V and 8 bases for J; bases not matched to a gene: 6. DNA of the CDR3: TGTGCCAGCAGCAAGACAGGGGTAGACATTCAGTACTTC. Translated: CASSKTGVDIQYF.

This chain connects TRBV5-1 to TRBJ2-2, with TRBD2 matching 7 bases. Germline V gene data show CDR1 as SGHRS and CDR2 as YFSETQ. The CDR3 totals 18 residues. V gave up 1 base and J gave up 7 bases; unmatched junction bases: 16. CDR3 protein: CASSLSIKWSGDGGELFF. CDR3 sequence (DNA): TGCGCCAGCAGCTTGTCCATTAAATGGAGCGGGGACGGCGGGGAGCTGTTTTTT.

The chain has TRBV7-9 and TRBJ1-1; possibly TRBD1 for D (5 bases). This CDR3 is built from 15 residues. Germline V gives CDR1 SEHNR, CDR2 FQNEAQ (reference sequence). Trimming cost V 2 bases and J 1 base, with 11 bases left between them. For the CDR3, the DNA is TGTGCCAGCAGCTTACAGGGTGGGAAGAACACTGAAGCTTTCTTT. Translation gives CASSLQGGKNTEAFF.

The chain combines TRBV9 with TRBJ2-5, with D perhaps matching TRBD1 (6 bases). Germline values: CDR1 SGDLS, CDR2 YYNGEE. V shed 6 bases and J shed 5 bases, with 20 bases lying between them. The CDR3 is made up of 15 amino acids. Here the CDR3 reads CASTPGAEGDETQYF. The CDR3 bases are TGTGCCAGCACCCCAGGGGCCGAAGGGGACGAGACCCAGTACTTC.

The chain links TRBV19 to TRBJ1-4, with TRBD1 identical over 8 bases. CDR1 LNHDA and CDR2 SQIVND come from the germline V gene (reference sequence). V lost 6 bases, J lost 10 bases, and 10 bases stayed unmatched. This CDR3 is built from 14 residues. The CDR3 DNA reads as TGTGCCAGTAGCCCTGGGCAGGGGACAGGAAAACTGTTTTTT. Amino acid sequence: CASSPGQGTGKLFF. Complete variable domain (other parts from reference TRBV19 and TRBJ1-4): DGGITQSPKYLFRKEGQNVTLSCEQNLNHDAMYWYRQDPGQGLRLIYYSQIVNDFQKGDIAEGYSVSREKKESFPLTVTSAQKNPTAFYLCASSPGQGTGKLFFGSGTQLSVL.

The genes are TRBV6-5 and TRBJ1-2; maybe TRBD1 (5 bases). Germline V lookup: CDR1 MNHEY, CDR2 SVGAGI. Between the trimmed V and J ends, which lost 6 bases and 8 bases, there was a span of 19 bases. The CDR3 is 14 residues long. In DNA form, the CDR3 reads TGTGCCAGCAGACAGGACACACCCGTTGCCGGCTACACCTTC. Residues: CASRQDTPVAGYTF.

V and J are TRBV19 and TRBJ1-2; 9 bases fit TRBD1. The CDR3 runs 13 residues. J was trimmed by 7 bases and V by 4 bases; bases with no gene match: 4. Germline V lookup: CDR1 LNHDA, CDR2 SQIVND (reference sequence). The CDR3 loop reads CASSNTGGSGYTF. CDR3 DNA: TGTGCCAGTAGTAATACAGGGGGCTCTGGCTACACCTTC.

This clone was seen just once. V and J are TRBV29-1 and TRBJ1-4, with TRBD1 identical over 7 bases. Germline V lookup: CDR1 SQVTM, CDR2 ANQGSEA. There are 13 residues in the CDR3. After removal of 2 bases from V and 11 bases from J, the junction contained 8 bases not matched to a gene. The CDR3 reads CSVEIQGEQKLFF. The CDR3 region has the DNA TGCAGCGTTGAAATCCAGGGGGAGCAGAAACTGTTTTTT.

The V gene is TRBV19, the J gene TRBJ2-7; D uncertain. Germline V lookup: CDR1 LNHDA, CDR2 SQIVND (reference sequence). The CDR3 spans 14 residues. The V gene lost 1 base and the J gene lost 4 bases, with 11 bases spanning the gap. CDR3 bases: TGTGCCAGTAGTATAGGCGGAGCTATATACGAGCAGTACTTC. It codes for CASSIGGAIYEQYF.

V gene TRBV5-6 combines with J gene TRBJ1-1, with TRBD1 identical over 10 bases. The germline V gene has CDR1 SGHDT and CDR2 YYEEEE. The J segment lost 11 bases and the V segment lost 5 bases, leaving 9 bases of the junction unmatched. This CDR3 is built from 13 residues. The CDR3 sequence: CASRRIGTGAAFF. CDR3 in DNA: TGTGCCAGCAGGCGGATCGGGACAGGGGCCGCTTTCTTT.

The J gene is TRBJ1-2, the V gene TRBV7-3, with a tentative D call TRBD1 (5 bases). There are 13 residues in the CDR3. The V end was cut by 5 bases, the J end by 3 bases, with 10 bases between. The germline V gene has CDR1 SGHTA and CDR2 FQGTGA. As DNA, the CDR3 is TGTGCCAGCAGCCGAGGACAAGACTATGGCTACACCTTC. Encoded protein: CASSRGQDYGYTF.

J is TRBJ1-2 and V is TRBV7-9; perhaps TRBD1 as D (6 bases). Germline V gene sequence: CDR1 SEHNR, CDR2 FQNEAQ (reference sequence). CDR3 length equals 12 residues. V lost 6 bases to trimming and J lost 4 bases, with 9 bases between them. Here the CDR3 reads CASSPQGYGYTF. The CDR3 bases are TGTGCCAGCAGTCCACAGGGCTATGGCTACACCTTC.

The genes are TRBV9 and TRBJ2-5; possibly TRBD1 for D (6 bases). CDR3 length equals 15 residues. The germline gives CDR1 SGDLS, CDR2 YYNGEE. V gave up 2 bases and J gave up 0 bases, with 11 bases separating them. In nucleotides, the CDR3 is TGTGCCAGCAGCGTCGTCCAGGGGAACCAAGAGACCCAGTACTTC. It is translated as CASSVVQGNQETQYF.

A single count supports this clone. The gene calls are TRBV6-5 and TRBJ2-2; the match to TRBD1 covers 8 bases. CDR3 length: 16 residues. CDR1 is MNHEY and CDR2 is SVGAGI in the germline V gene. The V and J ends lost 2 bases and 4 bases, in that order; junction bases with no gene match: 6. CDR3 in amino acids: CASSYPAGQGTGELFF. The CDR3 DNA follows: TGTGCCAGCAGTTACCCCGCTGGACAGGGCACCGGGGAGCTGTTTTTT.

The chain couples TRBV7-2 to TRBJ2-2, with D possibly matching TRBD2 (5 bases). The CDR3 loop spans 14 amino acids. The ends were cut back, 5 bases at V and 4 bases at J, with 11 bases in the middle. Germline assignment: CDR1 SGHTA and CDR2 FQGNSA. CDR3: CASSQLVLTGELFF. The DNA of the CDR3 is TGTGCCAGCAGCCAACTAGTGCTCACCGGGGAGCTGTTTTTT.

This clone was observed once. The gene calls are TRBV12-2 and TRBJ1-2; the table assigns TRBD1, which was not confirmed against the DNA. TRBV12-2 is described as a pseudogene. This CDR3 is built from 16 residues. The CDR3: CASRLGPGQMNYGYTF. CDR3 in DNA: TGTGCAAGTCGCTTAGGACCGGGACAGATGAACTATGGCTACACCTTC.

This chain connects TRBV13 to TRBJ2-7, with a possible D match to TRBD1 (7 bases). The CDR3 loop spans 14 amino acids. CDR1 is PRHDT and CDR2 is FYEKMQ in the germline V gene (reference sequence). Trimming took off 7 bases at V and 4 bases at J, with 17 bases between the two ends. CDR3 in amino acids: CASKAARGAYEQYF. The CDR3 DNA follows: TGTGCCAGCAAGGCTGCCAGGGGGGCATACGAGCAGTACTTC.

The chain uses TRBV5-1 and TRBJ2-3; 8 nucleotides agree with TRBD1. Germline CDR1 reads SGHRS; CDR2 reads YFSETQ. The length of the CDR3 is 14 residues. V gave up 5 bases and J gave up 6 bases; unmatched junction bases: 8. CDR3 region: CASSSGQGADTQYF. CDR3 DNA sequence: TGCGCCAGCAGTTCAGGACAGGGAGCCGATACGCAGTATTTT.

The chain recombines TRBV19 with TRBJ2-7, with D possibly matching TRBD1 (5 bases). Deletions cut 2 bases from V and 6 bases from J, with 11 bases between. CDR3 length equals 13 residues. The germline gives CDR1 LNHDA, CDR2 SQIVND (reference sequence). The DNA for the CDR3 is TGTGCCAGTAGTATAACAGGATCGGGCGAGCAGTACTTC. Protein: CASSITGSGEQYF.

V gene TRBV6-5 combines with J gene TRBJ2-7; 7 bases match TRBD2. The CDR3 has 15 amino acids. V was clipped by 6 bases and J by 0 bases; unmatched bases: 8. Germline V gene sequence: CDR1 MNHEY, CDR2 SVGAGI. CDR3 region: CASSLWGEGSYEQYF. The CDR3 region has the DNA TGTGCCAGCAGCTTGTGGGGGGAGGGCTCCTACGAGCAGTACTTC.

This clone was detected once. The CDR3 DNA follows: TGTGCCAGCAGCGTAGGCGGGAACACCTACGAGCAGTACTTC. This gives the protein CASSVGGNTYEQYF. The chain has TRBV9 and TRBJ2-7, with D possibly TRBD2 on 6 matching bases. CDR1 and CDR2 from the germline V gene are SGDLS and YYNGEE. Trimming stripped 0 bases from V and 2 bases from J, with 9 bases between. The CDR3 length is 14 residues.

The chain links TRBV15 to TRBJ2-6; a weak D match, TRBD1 (6 bases). The V end was cut by 0 bases, the J end by 0 bases, with 18 bases between. This CDR3 contains 20 residues. Germline V gene lookup returns CDR1 LNHNV and CDR2 YYDKDF (reference sequence). This chain's CDR3 is CATSRDPFAGVPSGANVLTF. DNA of the CDR3: TGTGCCACCAGCAGAGATCCTTTTGCAGGGGTCCCCTCTGGGGCCAACGTCCTGACTTTC.

CDR3 sequence (DNA): TGTGCTAGTGGTGGGAGCCAAGGTTATGGCTACACCTTC. Protein product: CASGGSQGYGYTF. The rearrangement uses TRBV12-5 and TRBJ1-2; the D is unclear. Trimming removed 5 bases at V and 5 bases at J, with 12 bases between. Germline-derived CDR1 and CDR2 are LGHNT and FRNRAP. This CDR3 is 13 amino acids long.

V gene TRBV9 combines with J gene TRBJ2-7; D uncertain. V lost 2 bases and J 6 bases, leaving 15 bases between the germline ends. The CDR3 runs 14 residues. The germline CDR1 and CDR2 sequences are SGDLS and YYNGEE. This chain's CDR3 is CASSVHSLVREQYF. The CDR3, as DNA: TGTGCCAGCAGCGTCCACTCCTTGGTCCGCGAGCAGTACTTC.

The chain combines TRBV19 with TRBJ1-5, with TRBD1 identical over 9 bases. This CDR3 spans 16 amino acids. Germline trimming cut 3 bases from V and 7 bases from J; bases unmatched to any gene: 10. Germline-derived CDR1 and CDR2 are LNHDA and SQIVND (reference sequence). CDR3 bases: TGTGCCAGTAGTATTATCACGGGGACAGGGCGACAGCCCCAGCATTTT. This sequence encodes CASSIITGTGRQPQHF.

The chain recombines TRBV6-6 with TRBJ2-1, with TRBD2 matching 8 bases. V shed 10 bases and J 2 bases; nucleotides not matched to a gene: 7. The CDR3 has 14 amino acids. Germline CDR1 MNHNY, CDR2 SVGAGI (reference sequence). Here the CDR3 reads CATTPGGAYNEQFF. In DNA form, the CDR3 reads TGTGCCACGACGCCCGGGGGGGCCTACAATGAGCAGTTCTTC.